This TCR beta chain was found in a study of cytomegalovirus exposure and HLA in healthy donors. Study findings and constraints: According to a later analysis, donors in an Asian-associated ancestry cluster reportedly had fewer N-insertions than the roughly 640-donor mean.

13 Jbeta primers and 60 Vbeta primers were used for the PCR. Per the authors' pipeline: An analysis that came later counted 77 million or so unique TCR beta chains, some 11 million shared. Libraries were prepared by immunoSEQ multiplex PCR; TCRdb keeps only in-frame clonotypes and omits some of them. From that table come the V and J calls and clone size; the DNA was used to work out D and trimming. Among more than 150,000 clones listed, 80% were seen once. Germline V lookup: CDR1 PRHDT, CDR2 FYEKMQ (reference sequence). The CDR3 is 15 amino acids. The ends were cut back, 2 bases at V and 12 bases at J, with 22 bases in the middle. This clone has only a few counts. What it binds is unknown.

This sequence originates from a man between 40 and 49 years old in good health and CMV-seropositive. The rearrangement joins TRBV13 to TRBJ1-2; D may be TRBD1 (5 bases). The sample taken for sequencing was PBMCs. The CDR3 sequence is CASSLLGGTAPWDTF. The CDR3 DNA reads as TGTGCCAGCAGCTTATTAGGCGGGACCGCTCCGTGGGACACCTTC. Complete variable domain (other parts from reference TRBV13 and TRBJ1-2): AAGVIQSPRHLIKEKRETATLKCYPIPRHDTVYWYQQGPGQDPQFLISFYEKMQSDKGSIPDRFSAQQFSDYHSELNMSSLELGDSALYFCASSLLGGTAPWDTFGSGTRLTVV.